A selection of T cell receptor beta chains follows, all from one sample in a study of CD8 T cells in ankylosing spondylitis. TCRdb processed the 5' RACE reads anew with MiXCR; each CDR3 protein has one entry. The sample holds about 540,000 distinct CDR3 sequences, 12% seen once. Sample: blood, either unsorted or a sorted T cell fraction (not recorded which). The receptors originated from a male donor with ankylosing spondylitis. Both conserved end residues are part of each CDR3. D genes are given only for firm matches. Clone size is given for some rows only: seen once, a few or many times, or a class if the clone is expanded.

>many|NA|TRBV11-3|TRBJ1-4
TGTGCCAGCAGCCCGACAAGGGCCAGCGAAAAACTGTTTTTT
CASSPTRASEKLFF
>few|TRBD1|TRBV6-1|TRBJ1-2
TGTGCCAGCACCCGGACCGACAGGGACTATGGCTACACCTTC
CASTRTDRDYGYTF
>few|NA|TRBV3-1|TRBJ2-1
TGTGCCAGCAGCCAAGGCGGGGTCTACAATGAGCAGTTCTTC
CASSQGGVYNEQFF
>few|NA|TRBV18|TRBJ2-7
TGTGCCAGCTCACCATTAGGGGAATATTACGAGCAGTACTTC
CASSPLGEYYEQYF
>NA|TRBD2|TRBV20-1|TRBJ2-1
TGCAGTGTTGTTCGGACTAGCGGGAGAGATGAGCAGTTCTTC
CSVVRTSGRDEQFF
>many|TRBD1|TRBV29-1|TRBJ2-4
TGCAGCGTTCTCGGACAGGTAGCCAAAAACATTCAGTACTTC
CSVLGQVAKNIQYF
>few|TRBD1|TRBV10-2|TRBJ2-1
TGCGCCAGCGGGGGACAGCTCTACAATGAGCAGTTCTTC
CASGGQLYNEQFF
>NA|TRBD1|TRBV5-1|TRBJ2-6
TGCGCCAGCAGCTCTCTTCCGGGACAGGGACTCGCAAAGGGCTCTGGGGCCAACGTCCTGACTTTC
CASSSLPGQGLAKGSGANVLTF
>few|TRBD1|TRBV4-2|TRBJ2-1
TGTGCCAGCAGGCGGGGACAGGGAGGTAATGAGCAGTTCTTC
CASRRGQGGNEQFF
>few|NA|TRBV4-1|TRBJ1-1
TGCGCCAGCAGCCTCCAGAGGTTGGGGGACACTGAAGCTTTCTTT
CASSLQRLGDTEAFF
>NA|NA|TRBV14|TRBJ2-3
TGTGCCAGCAGCTCCTTAGATGGTACGCAGTATTTT
CASSSLDGTQYF
>NA|NA|TRBV2|TRBJ2-2
TGTGCCAGCAGTGAAGAACCCGTCTTGAACACCGGGGAGCTGTTTTTT
CASSEEPVLNTGELFF
>NA|TRBD2|TRBV11-2|TRBJ2-1
TGTGCCAGCAGCACTAGGAGAGGTATAGCGGGAGGGCCTAATGAGCAGTTCTTC
CASSTRRGIAGGPNEQFF
>NA|TRBD2|TRBV20-1|TRBJ2-1
TGCAGTGCCTACTCAAGGCGGACTAGCGGGAGGGTTTCCTACAATGAGCAGTTCTTC
CSAYSRRTSGRVSYNEQFF
>many|NA|TRBV5-1|TRBJ2-1
TGCGCCAGCAGCCCGGATGGTCTTATCGTCTCCTACAATGAGCAGTTCTTC
CASSPDGLIVSYNEQFF
>few|NA|TRBV24-1|TRBJ2-3
TGTGCCACCAGTGGAAGGACGAGCGCTACAGATACGCAGTATTTT
CATSGRTSATDTQYF
>NA|NA|TRBV20-1|TRBJ1-1
TGCAGTGCTAGCCGGGGGGGAATCACTGAAGCTTTCTTT
CSASRGGITEAFF